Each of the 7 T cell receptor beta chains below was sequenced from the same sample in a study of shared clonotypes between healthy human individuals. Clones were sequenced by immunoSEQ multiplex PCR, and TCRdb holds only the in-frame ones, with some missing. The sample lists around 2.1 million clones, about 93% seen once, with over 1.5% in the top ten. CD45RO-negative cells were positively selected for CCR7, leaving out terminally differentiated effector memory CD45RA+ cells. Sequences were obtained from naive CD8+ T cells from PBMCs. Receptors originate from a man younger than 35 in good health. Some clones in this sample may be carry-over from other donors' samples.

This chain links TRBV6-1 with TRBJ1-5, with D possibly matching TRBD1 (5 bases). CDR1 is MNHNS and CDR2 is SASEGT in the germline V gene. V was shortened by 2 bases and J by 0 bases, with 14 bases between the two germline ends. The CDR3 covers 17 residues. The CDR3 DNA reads TGTGCCAGCAGTGAATTGGGGGGAGGAAATAGCAATCAGCCCCAGCATTTT. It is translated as CASSELGGGNSNQPQHF.

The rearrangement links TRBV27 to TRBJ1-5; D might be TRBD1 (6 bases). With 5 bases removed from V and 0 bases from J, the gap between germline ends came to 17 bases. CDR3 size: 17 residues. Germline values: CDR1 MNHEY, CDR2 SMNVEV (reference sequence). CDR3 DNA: TGTGCCAGCAGTCCTTCGACAGGAGATTATAGCAATCAGCCCCAGCATTTT. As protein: CASSPSTGDYSNQPQHF.

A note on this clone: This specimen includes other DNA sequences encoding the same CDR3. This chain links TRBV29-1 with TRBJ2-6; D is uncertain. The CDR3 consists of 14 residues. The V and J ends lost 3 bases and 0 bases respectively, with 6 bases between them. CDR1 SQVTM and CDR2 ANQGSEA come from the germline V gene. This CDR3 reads CSVEGLSGANVLTF. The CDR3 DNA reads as TGCAGCGTTGAGGGTCTCTCTGGGGCCAACGTCCTGACTTTC.

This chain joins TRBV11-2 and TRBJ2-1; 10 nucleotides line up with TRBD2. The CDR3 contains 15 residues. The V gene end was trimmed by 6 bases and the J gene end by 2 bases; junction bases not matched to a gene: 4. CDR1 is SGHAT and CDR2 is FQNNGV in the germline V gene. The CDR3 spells CASRGAGGPYNEQFF. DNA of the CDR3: TGTGCCAGCAGAGGAGCGGGAGGGCCCTACAATGAGCAGTTCTTC.

Here the CDR3 DNA reads TGTGCTAGTGGTGAAAGACAGGGGGCAAGGTGGCAGCCCCAGCATTTT. Translated, it gives CASGERQGARWQPQHF. The chain combines TRBV12-5 with TRBJ1-5; 10 bases are a match to TRBD1. V was clipped by 5 bases and J by 7 bases; unmatched bases: 11. The CDR3 has 16 amino acids. CDR1 is LGHNT and CDR2 is FRNRAP in the germline V gene.

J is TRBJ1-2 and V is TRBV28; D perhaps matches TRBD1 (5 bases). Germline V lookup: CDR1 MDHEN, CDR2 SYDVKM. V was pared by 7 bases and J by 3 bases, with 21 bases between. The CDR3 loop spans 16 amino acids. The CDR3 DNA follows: TGTGCCAGCACCCCTAGGAGGGGCTCGGAAGACTATGGCTACACCTTC. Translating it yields CASTPRRGSEDYGYTF.

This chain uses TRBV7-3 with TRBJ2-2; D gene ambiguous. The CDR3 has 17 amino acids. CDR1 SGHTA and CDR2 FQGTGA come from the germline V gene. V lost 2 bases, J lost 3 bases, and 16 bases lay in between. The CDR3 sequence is CASSLWAGRVDTGELFF. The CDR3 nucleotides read TGTGCCAGCAGCTTATGGGCAGGAAGGGTGGACACCGGGGAGCTGTTTTTT.